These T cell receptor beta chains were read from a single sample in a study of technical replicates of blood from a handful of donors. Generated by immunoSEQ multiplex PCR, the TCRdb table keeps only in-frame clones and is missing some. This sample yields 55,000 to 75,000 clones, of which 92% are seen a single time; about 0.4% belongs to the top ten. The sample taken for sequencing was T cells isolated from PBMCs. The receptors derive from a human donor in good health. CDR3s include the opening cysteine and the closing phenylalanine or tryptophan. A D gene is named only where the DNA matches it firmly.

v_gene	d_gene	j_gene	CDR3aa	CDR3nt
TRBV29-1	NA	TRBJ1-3	CSPHRINGNTIYF	TGCAGCCCCCACAGGATTAATGGAAACACCATATATTTT
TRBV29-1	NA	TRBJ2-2	CSGGLGGLYTGELFF	TGCAGCGGGGGGCTGGGGGGACTATACACCGGGGAGCTGTTTTTT
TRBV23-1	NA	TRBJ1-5	CVGVLREAQPQHF	TGCGTCGGGGTCCTCAGGGAGGCTCAGCCCCAGCATTTT
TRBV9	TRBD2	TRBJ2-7	CASSVGLAGTYEQYF	TGTGCCAGCAGCGTAGGACTAGCGGGAACCTACGAGCAGTACTTC
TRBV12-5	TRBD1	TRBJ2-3	CASGPGTGTDTQYF	TGTGCTAGTGGCCCAGGGACAGGCACAGATACGCAGTATTTT
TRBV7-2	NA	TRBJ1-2	CASSLRRDGGGGYTF	TGTGCCAGCAGCTTAAGAAGGGACGGGGGTGGCGGCTACACCTTC
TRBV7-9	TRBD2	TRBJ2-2	CASSLIAGGDTGELFF	TGTGCCAGCAGCCTTATAGCGGGAGGGGACACCGGGGAGCTGTTTTTT
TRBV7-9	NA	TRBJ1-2	CASRPDSYGYTF	TGTGCCAGCAGACCAGACAGTTATGGCTACACCTTC
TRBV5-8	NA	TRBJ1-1	CASSSPQGLNTEAFF	TGTGCCAGCAGCTCCCCGCAGGGATTGAACACTGAAGCTTTCTTT
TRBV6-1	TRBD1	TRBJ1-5	CAITQGARQPQHF	TGTGCCATTACACAGGGGGCTCGACAGCCCCAGCATTTT